This T cell receptor (beta chain) was retrieved from a study of T cells in Graves' hyperthyroidism and ophthalmopathy. Exclusion criteria comprised uncontrolled infection, other autoimmune disease, pregnancy or lactation. V lost 5 bases and J 0 bases, leaving 17 bases between the germline ends. The CDR3 loop spans 18 amino acids. Comments on this clonotype: The antigen is undetermined.

Using RNA transcripts as the source, TCR beta CDR3 regions were amplified. The TCR CDR3 was amplified in a first-round RT-PCR using the HTBI primer set. One entry per CDR3 protein, called by TCRdb with MiXCR from the multiplex PCR reads. The sample includes roughly 500,000 distinct CDR3 sequences, just over 45% of them seen just once. Study-wide results and caveats: It was a median about 6.5 months before onset that the model predicted ophthalmopathy. Appearing also in blood were most of the thyroid clonotypes expanded above 0.001.

The chain combines TRBV12-3 or TRBV12-4 with TRBJ1-6; D unresolved. The receptor was isolated from an adult woman with Graves' disease, either hyperthyroidism or ophthalmopathy (not recorded which). The sequenced sample consisted of peripheral blood or thyroid tissue (not recorded which). CDR3 DNA sequence: TGTGCCAGCAGTACCCGGGCCGACGCCAGCTCCTATAATTCACCCCTCCACTTT. Translating it yields CASSTRADASSYNSPLHF.